A selection of T cell receptor beta chains follows, all from one sample in a study of molecular identifiers for immune sequencing clone quantification. TCRdb reprocessed the PCR reads via MiXCR and lists one record per CDR3 protein. The table lists approximately 670,000 distinct CDR3 sequences, 15% to 20% of them singletons. Material for sequencing was naive CD8+ T cells from blood, with Jurkat cell RNA spiked in. Source of these receptors: a human donor in good health. Some libraries in this study had Jurkat cell RNA spiked in. CDR3s include the opening cysteine and the closing phenylalanine or tryptophan. D genes are given only for firm matches. Expanded clones are given a class, and other clones once, few, many or no size at all.

D | length | size | J | V | DNA | CDR3
TRBD2 | 16 | . | TRBJ2-5 | TRBV27 | TGTGCCAGCAGTTTACTCAGGCGGGGGGGTTTAGAGACCCAGTACTTC | CASSLLRRGGLETQYF
. | 14 | many | TRBJ2-4 | TRBV6-6 | TGTGCCAGCAGTTACTCCGGATTCGTAAACATTCAGTACTTC | CASSYSGFVNIQYF
. | 13 | many | TRBJ2-7 | TRBV7-2 | TGTGCCAGCAGCTCTCGGACGGTTGAAGAGCAGTACTTC | CASSSRTVEEQYF
. | 15 | . | TRBJ1-5 | TRBV2 | TGTGCCAGCAGCGGGGGTTGGGGGGGCAATCAGCCCCAGCATTTT | CASSGGWGGNQPQHF
. | 13 | . | TRBJ2-7 | TRBV2 | TGTGCCAGCGGACAGACGATAGCCTACGAGCAGTACTTC | CASGQTIAYEQYF
. | 13 | many | TRBJ2-2 | TRBV12-3/TRBV12-4 | TGTGCCAGCAGTACCACAGCCACCGGGGAGCTGTTTTTT | CASSTTATGELFF
TRBD1 | 13 | . | TRBJ1-2 | TRBV20-1 | TGCAGTGCTCGGACAGGGGCGGTTTATGGCTACACCTTC | CSARTGAVYGYTF
. | 15 | many | TRBJ2-7 | TRBV4-3 | TGCGCCAGCAGCCAAGCCACGAATGCGGGGAACGAGCAGTACTTC | CASSQATNAGNEQYF
. | 15 | . | TRBJ2-2 | TRBV7-6 | TGTGCCAGCAGCTTCACCGGGACAAACACCGGGGAGCTGTTTTTT | CASSFTGTNTGELFF
TRBD1 | 15 | . | TRBJ2-7 | TRBV28 | TGTGCCAGCAGTTTCGGGGCAGGGGGCGTATACGAGCAGTACTTC | CASSFGAGGVYEQYF
TRBD2 | 15 | . | TRBJ2-2 | TRBV27 | TGTGCCAGCAGTCAACTAGCGGGGCTCACCGGGGAGCTGTTTTTT | CASSQLAGLTGELFF
TRBD2 | 15 | . | TRBJ2-2 | TRBV25-1 | TGTGCCAGCAGTGTCGGGAGGGCCAACACCAGGGAGCTGTTTTTT | CASSVGRANTRELFF
. | 15 | . | TRBJ2-1 | TRBV20-1 | TGCAGTGCTAGAACCGACGGAAACTCCTACAATGAGCAGTTCTTC | CSARTDGNSYNEQFF
. | 12 | many | TRBJ1-3 | TRBV12-3/TRBV12-4 | TGTGCCATCCCGGGGGGGGGAAACACCATATATTTT | CAIPGGGNTIYF
. | 14 | many | TRBJ1-5 | TRBV27 | TGTGCCAGCAGAGGAAAGGGATTCGGTCAGCCCCAGCATTTT | CASRGKGFGQPQHF
. | 18 | many | TRBJ2-5 | TRBV5-1 | TGCGCCAGCAGCTCCCCAAAACGGGACACCAGTCACCAAGAGACCCAGTACTTC | CASSSPKRDTSHQETQYF
TRBD1 | 12 | . | TRBJ2-1 | TRBV11-3 | TGTGCCAGCAGCTCCCAGGGGGTTGAGCAGTTCTTC | CASSSQGVEQFF
. | 16 | many | TRBJ2-1 | TRBV29-1 | TGCAGCGTTGTCGGTAACAGTCTGAGCTCCTACAATGAGCAGTTCTTC | CSVVGNSLSSYNEQFF
TRBD2 | 14 | many | TRBJ2-7 | TRBV20-1 | TGCAGTGCTAGAGTCTTGACTAGCGGCTACGAGCAGTACTTC | CSARVLTSGYEQYF
. | 16 | . | TRBJ1-2 | TRBV3-1 | TGTGCCAGCAGCTCGACTGGCTCAGGGGATAACTATGGCTACACCTTC | CASSSTGSGDNYGYTF
. | 13 | few | TRBJ2-7 | TRBV28 | TGTGCCAGCACTCCGGGACTTAACTACGAGCAGTACTTC | CASTPGLNYEQYF
. | 14 | many | TRBJ2-2 | TRBV12-3/TRBV12-4 | TGTGCCAGCAGTTCGGACTCCGACACCGGGGAGCTGTTTTTT | CASSSDSDTGELFF
TRBD2 | 15 | . | TRBJ2-3 | TRBV7-9 | TGTGCCAGCGGTCTTAGCGGGACCAACACAGACACGCAGTATTTT | CASGLSGTNTDTQYF
. | 15 | . | TRBJ2-3 | TRBV19 | TGTGCCAGTAGTCCCGCGCACAGCTCGGGTGATACGCAGTATTTT | CASSPAHSSGDTQYF
. | 18 | . | TRBJ2-3 | TRBV7-9 | TGTGCCAGCAGCTCCACCGGGACTCGCCCTATTAACACATATACGCAGTATTTT | CASSSTGTRPINTYTQYF
. | 15 | many | TRBJ2-1 | TRBV7-3 | TGTGCCAGCAGCTCCCACAAGAGTAGGTACAATGAGCAGTTCTTC | CASSSHKSRYNEQFF
TRBD2 | 14 | . | TRBJ2-7 | TRBV27 | TGTGCCAGCCGGGGAATAGCGGGGGACTACGAGCAGTACTTC | CASRGIAGDYEQYF
TRBD1 | 14 | few | TRBJ1-1 | TRBV19 | TGTGCCACCGAGCCGGGAGCAGGGGGCACTGAAGCTTTCTTT | CATEPGAGGTEAFF
. | 14 | many | TRBJ2-3 | TRBV9 | TGTGCCAGCAGCGCCCTCCGTAACACAGATACGCAGTATTTT | CASSALRNTDTQYF
TRBD1 | 16 | . | TRBJ1-1 | TRBV7-9 | TGTGCCAGCACCCTAGTCGGACAGGGGGCTGGAACTGAAGCTTTCTTT | CASTLVGQGAGTEAFF
. | 15 | many | TRBJ2-3 | TRBV7-2 | TGTGCCAGCAGCTTAGGTAGTTTCGTTGAAGATACGCAGTATTTT | CASSLGSFVEDTQYF
. | 14 | . | TRBJ1-3 | TRBV7-9 | TGTGCCAGCAACCTACGGAACTCTGGAAACACCATATATTTT | CASNLRNSGNTIYF
. | 14 | many | TRBJ1-1 | TRBV28 | TGTGCCAGCAAAACCGGGGGGGAGGGCACTGAAGCTTTCTTT | CASKTGGEGTEAFF
TRBD1 | 13 | many | TRBJ1-1 | TRBV30 | TGTGCCTGGACACAGGGGGCGGGCGCTGAAGCTTTCTTT | CAWTQGAGAEAFF
. | 15 | many | TRBJ2-2 | TRBV7-6 | TGTGCCAGCAGCCAGGTCCCGGGGGTCACCGGGGAGCTGTTTTTT | CASSQVPGVTGELFF
. | 14 | many | TRBJ2-3 | TRBV6-5 | TGTGCCAGCAGTTCCCAGACCAGCACAGATACGCAGTATTTT | CASSSQTSTDTQYF
. | 16 | many | TRBJ2-7 | TRBV12-5 | TGTGCTAGTGGTTTTGAGAAGTTCGGGAAGTACTACGAGCAGTACTTC | CASGFEKFGKYYEQYF
. | 13 | . | TRBJ2-7 | TRBV7-3 | TGTGCCAGCAGCTCCCGTCTGGGCGACGAGCAGTACTTC | CASSSRLGDEQYF